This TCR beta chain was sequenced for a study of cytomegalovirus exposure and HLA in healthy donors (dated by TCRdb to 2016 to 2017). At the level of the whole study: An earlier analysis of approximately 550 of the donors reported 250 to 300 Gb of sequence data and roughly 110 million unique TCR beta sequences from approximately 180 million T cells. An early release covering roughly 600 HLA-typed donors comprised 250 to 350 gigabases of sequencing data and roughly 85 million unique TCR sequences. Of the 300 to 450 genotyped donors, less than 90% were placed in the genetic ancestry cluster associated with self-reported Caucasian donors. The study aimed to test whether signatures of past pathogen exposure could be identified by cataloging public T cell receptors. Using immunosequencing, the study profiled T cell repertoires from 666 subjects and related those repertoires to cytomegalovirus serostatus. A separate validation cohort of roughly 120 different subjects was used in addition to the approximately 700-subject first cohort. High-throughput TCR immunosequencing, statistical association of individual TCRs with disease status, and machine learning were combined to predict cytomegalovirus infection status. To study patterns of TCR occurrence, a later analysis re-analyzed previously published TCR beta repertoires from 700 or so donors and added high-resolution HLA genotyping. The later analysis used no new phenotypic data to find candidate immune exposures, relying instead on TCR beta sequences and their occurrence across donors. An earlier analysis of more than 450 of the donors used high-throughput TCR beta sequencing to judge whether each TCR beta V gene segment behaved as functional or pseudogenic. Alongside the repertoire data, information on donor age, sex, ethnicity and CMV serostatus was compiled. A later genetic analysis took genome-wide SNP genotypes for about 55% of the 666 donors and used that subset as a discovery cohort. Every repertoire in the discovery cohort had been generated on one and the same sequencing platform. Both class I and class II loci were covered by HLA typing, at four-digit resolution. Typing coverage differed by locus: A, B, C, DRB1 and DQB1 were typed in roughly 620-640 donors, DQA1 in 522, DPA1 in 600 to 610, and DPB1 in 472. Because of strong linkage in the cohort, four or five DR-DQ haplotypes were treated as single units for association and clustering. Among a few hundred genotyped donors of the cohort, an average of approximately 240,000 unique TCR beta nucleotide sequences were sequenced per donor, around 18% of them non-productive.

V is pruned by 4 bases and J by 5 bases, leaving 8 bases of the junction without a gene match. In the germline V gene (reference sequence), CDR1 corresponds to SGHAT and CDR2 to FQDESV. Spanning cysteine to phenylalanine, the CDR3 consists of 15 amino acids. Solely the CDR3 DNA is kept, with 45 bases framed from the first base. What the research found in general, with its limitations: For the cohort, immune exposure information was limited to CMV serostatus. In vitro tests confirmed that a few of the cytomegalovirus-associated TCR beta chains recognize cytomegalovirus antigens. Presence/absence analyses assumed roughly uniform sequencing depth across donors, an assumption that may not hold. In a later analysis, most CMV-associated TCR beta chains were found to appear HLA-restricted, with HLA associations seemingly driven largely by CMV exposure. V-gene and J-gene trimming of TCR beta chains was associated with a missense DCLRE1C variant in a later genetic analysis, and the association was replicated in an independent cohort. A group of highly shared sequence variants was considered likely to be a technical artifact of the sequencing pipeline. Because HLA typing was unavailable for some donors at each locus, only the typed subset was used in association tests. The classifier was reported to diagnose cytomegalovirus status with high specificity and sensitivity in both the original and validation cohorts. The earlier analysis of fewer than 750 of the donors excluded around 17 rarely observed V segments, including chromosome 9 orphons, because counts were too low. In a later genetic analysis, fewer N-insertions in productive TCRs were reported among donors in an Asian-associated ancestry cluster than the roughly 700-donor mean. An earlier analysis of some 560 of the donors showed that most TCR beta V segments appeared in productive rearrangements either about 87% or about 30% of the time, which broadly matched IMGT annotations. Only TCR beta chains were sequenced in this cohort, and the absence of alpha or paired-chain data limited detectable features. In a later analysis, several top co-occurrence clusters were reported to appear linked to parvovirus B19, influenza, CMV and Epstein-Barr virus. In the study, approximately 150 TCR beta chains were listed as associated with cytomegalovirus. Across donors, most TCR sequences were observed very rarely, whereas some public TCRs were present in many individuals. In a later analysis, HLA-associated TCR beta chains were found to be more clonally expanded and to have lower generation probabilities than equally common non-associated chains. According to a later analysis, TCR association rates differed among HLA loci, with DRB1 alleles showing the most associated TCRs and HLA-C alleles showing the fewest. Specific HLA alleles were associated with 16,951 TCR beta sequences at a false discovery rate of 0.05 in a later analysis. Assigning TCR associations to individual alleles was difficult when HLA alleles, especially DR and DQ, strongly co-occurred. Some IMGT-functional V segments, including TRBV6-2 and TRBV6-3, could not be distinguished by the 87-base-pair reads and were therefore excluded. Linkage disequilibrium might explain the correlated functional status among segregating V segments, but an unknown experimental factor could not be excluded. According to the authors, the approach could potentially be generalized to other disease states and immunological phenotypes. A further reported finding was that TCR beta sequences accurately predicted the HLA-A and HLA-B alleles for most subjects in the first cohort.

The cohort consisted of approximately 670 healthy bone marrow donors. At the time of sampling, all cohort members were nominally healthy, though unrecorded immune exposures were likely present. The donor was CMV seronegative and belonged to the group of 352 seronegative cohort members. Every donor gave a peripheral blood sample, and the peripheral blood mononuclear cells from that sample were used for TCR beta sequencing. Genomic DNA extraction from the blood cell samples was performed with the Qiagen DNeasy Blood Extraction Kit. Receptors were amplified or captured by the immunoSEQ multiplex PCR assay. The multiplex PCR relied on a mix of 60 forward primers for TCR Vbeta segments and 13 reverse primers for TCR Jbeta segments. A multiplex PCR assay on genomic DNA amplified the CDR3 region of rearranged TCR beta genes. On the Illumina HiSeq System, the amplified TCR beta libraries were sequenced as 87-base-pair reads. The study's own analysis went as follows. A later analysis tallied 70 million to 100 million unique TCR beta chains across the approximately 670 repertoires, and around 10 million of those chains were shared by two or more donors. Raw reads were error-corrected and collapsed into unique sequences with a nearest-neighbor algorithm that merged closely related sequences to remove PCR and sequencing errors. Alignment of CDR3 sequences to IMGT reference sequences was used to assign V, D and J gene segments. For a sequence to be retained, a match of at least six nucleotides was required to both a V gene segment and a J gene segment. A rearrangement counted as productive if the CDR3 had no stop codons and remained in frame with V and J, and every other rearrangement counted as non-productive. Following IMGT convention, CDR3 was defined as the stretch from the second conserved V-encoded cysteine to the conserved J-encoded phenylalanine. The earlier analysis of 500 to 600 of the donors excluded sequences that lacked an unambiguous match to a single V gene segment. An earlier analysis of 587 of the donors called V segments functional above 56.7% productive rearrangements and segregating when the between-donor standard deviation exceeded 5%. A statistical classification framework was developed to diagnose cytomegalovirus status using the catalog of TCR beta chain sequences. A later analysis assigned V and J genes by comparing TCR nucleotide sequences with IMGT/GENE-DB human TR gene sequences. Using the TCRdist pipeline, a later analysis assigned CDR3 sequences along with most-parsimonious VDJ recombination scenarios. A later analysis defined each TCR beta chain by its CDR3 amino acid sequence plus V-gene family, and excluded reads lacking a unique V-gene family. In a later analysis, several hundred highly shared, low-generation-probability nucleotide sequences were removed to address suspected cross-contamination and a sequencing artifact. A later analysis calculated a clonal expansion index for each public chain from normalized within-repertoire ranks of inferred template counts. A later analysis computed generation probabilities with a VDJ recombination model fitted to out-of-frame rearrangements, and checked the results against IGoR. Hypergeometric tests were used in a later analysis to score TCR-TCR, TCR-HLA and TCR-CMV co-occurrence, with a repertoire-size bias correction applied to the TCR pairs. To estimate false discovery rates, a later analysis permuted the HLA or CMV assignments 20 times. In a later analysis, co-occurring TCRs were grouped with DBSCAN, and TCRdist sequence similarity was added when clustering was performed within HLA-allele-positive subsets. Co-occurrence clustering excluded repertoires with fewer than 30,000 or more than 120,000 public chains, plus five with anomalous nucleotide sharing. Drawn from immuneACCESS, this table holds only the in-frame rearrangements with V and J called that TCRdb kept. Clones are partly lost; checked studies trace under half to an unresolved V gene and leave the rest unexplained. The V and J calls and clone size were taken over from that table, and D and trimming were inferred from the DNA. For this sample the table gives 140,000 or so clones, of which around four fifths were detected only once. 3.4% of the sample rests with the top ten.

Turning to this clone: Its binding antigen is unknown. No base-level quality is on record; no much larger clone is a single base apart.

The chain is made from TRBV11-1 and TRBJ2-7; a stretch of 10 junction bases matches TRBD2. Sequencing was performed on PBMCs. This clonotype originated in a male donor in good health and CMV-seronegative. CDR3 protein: CASSYRAGGLHEQYF. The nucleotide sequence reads TGTGCCAGCAGCTACCGAGCGGGGGGGCTCCACGAGCAGTACTTC.